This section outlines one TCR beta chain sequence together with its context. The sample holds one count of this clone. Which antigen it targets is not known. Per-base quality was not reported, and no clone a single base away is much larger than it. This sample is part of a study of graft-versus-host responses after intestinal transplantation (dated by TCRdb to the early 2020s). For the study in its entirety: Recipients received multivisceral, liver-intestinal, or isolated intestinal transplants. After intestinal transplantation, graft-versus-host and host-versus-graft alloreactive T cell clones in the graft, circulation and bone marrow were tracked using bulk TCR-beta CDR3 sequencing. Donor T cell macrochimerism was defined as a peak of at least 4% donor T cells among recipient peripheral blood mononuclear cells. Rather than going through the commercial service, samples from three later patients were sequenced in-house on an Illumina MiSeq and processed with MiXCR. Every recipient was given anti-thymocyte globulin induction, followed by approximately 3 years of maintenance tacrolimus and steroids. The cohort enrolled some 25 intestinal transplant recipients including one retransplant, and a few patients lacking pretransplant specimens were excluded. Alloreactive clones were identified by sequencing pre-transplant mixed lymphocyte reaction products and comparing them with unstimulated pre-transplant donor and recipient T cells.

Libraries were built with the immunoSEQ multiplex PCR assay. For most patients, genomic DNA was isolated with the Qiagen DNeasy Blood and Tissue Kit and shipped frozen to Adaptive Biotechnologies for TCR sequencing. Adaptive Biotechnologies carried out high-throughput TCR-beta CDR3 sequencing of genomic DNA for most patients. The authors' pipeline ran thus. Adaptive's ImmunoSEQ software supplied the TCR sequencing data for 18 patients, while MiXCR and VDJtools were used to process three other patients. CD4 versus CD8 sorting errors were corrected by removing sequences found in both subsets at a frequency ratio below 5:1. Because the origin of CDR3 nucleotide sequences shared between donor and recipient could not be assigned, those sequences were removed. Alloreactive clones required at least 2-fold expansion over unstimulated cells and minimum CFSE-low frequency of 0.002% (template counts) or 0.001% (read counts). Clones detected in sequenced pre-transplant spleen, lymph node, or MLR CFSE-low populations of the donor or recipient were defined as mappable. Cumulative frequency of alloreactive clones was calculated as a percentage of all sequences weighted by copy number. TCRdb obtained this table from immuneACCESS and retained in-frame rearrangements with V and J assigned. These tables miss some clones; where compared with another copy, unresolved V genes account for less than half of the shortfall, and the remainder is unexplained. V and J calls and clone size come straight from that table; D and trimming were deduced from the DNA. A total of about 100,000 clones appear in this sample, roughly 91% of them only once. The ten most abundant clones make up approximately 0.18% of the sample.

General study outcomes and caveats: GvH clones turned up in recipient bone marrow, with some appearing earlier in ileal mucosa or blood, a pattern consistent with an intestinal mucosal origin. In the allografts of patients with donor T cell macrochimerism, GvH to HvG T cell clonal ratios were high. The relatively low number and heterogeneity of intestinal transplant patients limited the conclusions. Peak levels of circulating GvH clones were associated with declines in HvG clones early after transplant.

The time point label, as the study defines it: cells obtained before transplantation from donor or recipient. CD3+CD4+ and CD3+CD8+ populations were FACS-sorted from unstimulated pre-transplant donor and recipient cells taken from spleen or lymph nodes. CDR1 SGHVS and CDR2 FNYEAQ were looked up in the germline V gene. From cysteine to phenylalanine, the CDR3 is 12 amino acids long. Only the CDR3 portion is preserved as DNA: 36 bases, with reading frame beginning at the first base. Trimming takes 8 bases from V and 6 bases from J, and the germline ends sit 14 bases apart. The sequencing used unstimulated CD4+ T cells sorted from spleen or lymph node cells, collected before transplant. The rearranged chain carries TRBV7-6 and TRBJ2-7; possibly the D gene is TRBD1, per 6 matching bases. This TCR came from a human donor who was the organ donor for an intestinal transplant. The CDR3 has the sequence CASALVGAEQYF. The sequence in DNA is TGTGCCAGCGCCCTCGTGGGGGCCGAGCAGTACTTC.